Below are 3 T cell receptor beta chains sequenced from a single sample in a study of T cell changes during pregnancy in multiple sclerosis (dated by TCRdb to about 2019). Library preparation used the immunoSEQ multiplex PCR assay. TCRdb took over this immuneACCESS table, retaining in-frame rearrangements with V and J assigned. Such tables are incomplete; in checked studies, under half of the missing clones stem from an unresolved V gene, and the remainder is unexplained. The sample profile shows some 23,000 clones; less than 90% of them were found once. Roughly 1% of the sample is taken by the ten largest. The sample in question was CD4+ T cells from peripheral blood mononuclear cells, obtained in the first trimester of pregnancy. The receptor source for this set is a female donor in good health, enrolled as a control in a pregnancy study.

The chain has TRBV5-4 and TRBJ1-1; weak D call: TRBD1 (5 bases). Germline lookup yields CDR1 SGHNT and CDR2 YYREEE (reference sequence). The CDR3 spans 15 residues. Trimming cost V 0 bases and J 3 bases, with 12 bases left between them. This CDR3 is CASSLAATAYTEAFF. The CDR3 DNA follows: TGTGCCAGCAGCTTGGCCGCGACAGCTTACACTGAAGCTTTCTTT.

The chain joins TRBV5-4 to TRBJ1-2; tentative D call: TRBD1 (6 bases). V dropped 4 bases and J dropped 4 bases, with 17 bases sitting between them. CDR3 length equals 15 residues. Germline V lookup: CDR1 SGHNT, CDR2 YYREEE (reference sequence). Written as DNA, the CDR3 is TGTGCCAGCAGCCCGCAACAGGGAGCTAGCTATGGCTACACCTTC. The encoded protein is CASSPQQGASYGYTF.

The V and J genes are TRBV6-4 and TRBJ1-1, with 11 bases fitting TRBD1. J gave up 3 bases and V 6 bases, and 6 bases lay outside the gene matches. CDR1 and CDR2 from the germline V gene are MRHNA and SNTAGT. CDR3 length equals 15 residues. In DNA form, the CDR3 reads TGTGCCAGCAGGCGGACAGGGGGCAGGGACACTGAAGCTTTCTTT. Its translation: CASRRTGGRDTEAFF.